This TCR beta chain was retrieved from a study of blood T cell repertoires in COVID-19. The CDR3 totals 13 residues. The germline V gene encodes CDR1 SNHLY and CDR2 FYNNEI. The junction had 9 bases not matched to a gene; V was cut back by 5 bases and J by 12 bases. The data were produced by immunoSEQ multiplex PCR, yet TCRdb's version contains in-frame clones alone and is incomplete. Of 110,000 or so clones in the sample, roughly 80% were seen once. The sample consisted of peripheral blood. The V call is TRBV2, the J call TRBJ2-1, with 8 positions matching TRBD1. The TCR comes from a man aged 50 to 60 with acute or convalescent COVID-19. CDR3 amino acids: CASSQPRDRRQFF. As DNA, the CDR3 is TGTGCCAGCAGTCAGCCAAGGGACAGGCGGCAGTTCTTC. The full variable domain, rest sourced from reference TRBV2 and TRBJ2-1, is EPEVTQTPSHQVTQMGQEVILRCVPISNHLYFYWYRQILGQKVEFLVSFYNNEISEKSEIFDDQFSVERPDGSNFTLKIRSTKLEDSAMYFCASSQPRDRRQFFGPGTRLTVL.